The clone carrying this T cell receptor beta chain was counted ten times or more. The data were taken from a study of regulatory T cells in long-lasting Graves disease. Germline V CDR1 and CDR2: SGHDN, FVKESK. V was pared by 4 bases and J by 2 bases, with 9 bases between. This CDR3 region has 13 residues. Arm-PCR with iRepertoire HTBI primers amplified the CDR3 regions for these TCR beta libraries. TCRdb called the multiplex PCR reads again in MiXCR, with one record for every CDR3 protein. The sample lists 400,000 to 500,000 distinct CDR3 sequences, 16% occurring once. Time point denoted: newly diagnosed GD, antithyroid drugs for less than 3 months. PBMC-extracted RNA yielded the TCR library. These same records also appear under a second study, on T cells in Graves' hyperthyroidism and ophthalmopathy.

This TCR came from a young woman with Graves disease. This material consisted of peripheral blood mononuclear cells (PBMCs), taken at new diagnosis, from a patient treated with antithyroid drugs. The genes are TRBV14 and TRBJ2-7; D is unresolved. CDR3 sequence (DNA): TGTGCCAGCAGCCCGTCTGATACCTACGAGCAGTACTTC. Its translation: CASSPSDTYEQYF. The full variable domain, its missing parts supplied by reference TRBV14 and TRBJ2-7, is EAGVTQFPSHSVIEKGQTVTLRCDPISGHDNLYWYRRVMGKEIKFLLHFVKESKQDESGMPNNRFLAERTGGTYSTLKVQPAELEDSGVYFCASSPSDTYEQYFGPGTRLTVT.